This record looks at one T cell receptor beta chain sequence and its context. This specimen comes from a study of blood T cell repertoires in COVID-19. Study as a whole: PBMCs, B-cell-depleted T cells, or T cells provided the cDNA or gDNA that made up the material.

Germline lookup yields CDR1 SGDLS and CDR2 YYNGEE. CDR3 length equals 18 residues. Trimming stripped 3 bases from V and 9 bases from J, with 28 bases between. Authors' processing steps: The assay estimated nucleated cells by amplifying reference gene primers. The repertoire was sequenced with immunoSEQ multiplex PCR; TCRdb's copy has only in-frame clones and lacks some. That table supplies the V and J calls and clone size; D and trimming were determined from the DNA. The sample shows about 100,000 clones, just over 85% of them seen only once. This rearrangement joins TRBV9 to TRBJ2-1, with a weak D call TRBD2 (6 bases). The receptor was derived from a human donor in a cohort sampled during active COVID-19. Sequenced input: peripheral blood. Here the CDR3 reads CASSARGIWDLSGGEQFF. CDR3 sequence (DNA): TGTGCCAGCAGCGCGCGGGGAATTTGGGACCTCTCCGGCGGTGAGCAGTTCTTC. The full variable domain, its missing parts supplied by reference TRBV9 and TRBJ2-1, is DSGVTQTPKHLITATGQRVTLRCSPRSGDLSVYWYQQSLDQGLQFLIQYYNGEERAKGNILERFSAQQFPDLHSELNLSSLELGDSALYFCASSARGIWDLSGGEQFFGPGTRLTVL.